These 6 T cell receptor beta chains originate from one sample sequenced in a study of CD8 T cells in Susac syndrome. RNA, at roughly 0.45 to 1 ug, was reverse transcribed with random hexamers. MiXCR was run by TCRdb on the immunoSEQ multiplex PCR reads, yielding one entry per CDR3 protein. The table lists 250,000 to 300,000 distinct CDR3 sequences, around nine tenths of them singletons. The sample taken for sequencing was CD8+ T cells from PBMCs. All receptors come from a human donor with multiple sclerosis.

The V and J genes are TRBV10-3 and TRBJ2-2; 11 bases fit TRBD1. The CDR3 is made up of 15 amino acids. J gave up 7 bases and V 10 bases, and 11 bases lay outside the gene matches. Germline CDR1 reads ENHRY; CDR2 reads SYGVKD. The CDR3 spells CATSKDRGPGGELFF. Here the CDR3 DNA reads TGTGCCACATCCAAGGACAGGGGGCCGGGCGGGGAGCTGTTTTTT.

The chain joins TRBV9 to TRBJ2-5, with 14 bases that match TRBD2. Germline CDR1 SGDLS, CDR2 YYNGEE. V lost 4 bases, J lost 4 bases, and 9 bases stayed unmatched. This CDR3 spans 17 amino acids. In nucleotides, the CDR3 is TGTGCCAGCAGCCCCCGAGCCGGGACTAGCGGGGGAGAGACCCAGTACTTC. It encodes CASSPRAGTSGGETQYF.

This clonotype was counted once. The rearrangement joins TRBV28 to TRBJ2-7; 7 bases match TRBD1. The J segment lost 2 bases and the V segment lost 5 bases, leaving 6 bases of the junction unmatched. CDR1 and CDR2 (germline): MDHEN, SYDVKM. The CDR3 extends over 14 amino acids. The CDR3 loop is CASSRQGSTYEQYF. The CDR3 DNA follows: TGTGCCAGCAGTAGACAGGGATCCACCTACGAGCAGTACTTC.

The chain recombines TRBV30 with TRBJ2-1; 8 bases fit TRBD1. Germline-derived CDR1 and CDR2 are GTSNPN and SVGIG (reference sequence). V dropped 6 bases and J dropped 2; count of bases not matched to a gene: 15. CDR3 length equals 17 residues. This CDR3 is CACPSTRQGKTYNEQFF. The CDR3 DNA sequence: TGTGCCTGTCCCTCAACCAGACAGGGGAAGACCTACAATGAGCAGTTCTTC.

The rearrangement uses TRBV6-2 or TRBV6-3 and TRBJ2-7; TRBD2 matches 7 bases. After removal of 10 bases from V and 1 base from J, the junction contained 13 bases not matched to a gene. The CDR3 loop spans 15 amino acids. Germline V CDR1 and CDR2: MNHEY, SVGEGT. The CDR3 here is CATQSERGISYEQYF. CDR3 DNA: TGTGCCACCCAGTCCGAGCGGGGTATATCCTACGAGCAGTACTTC.

The chain joins TRBV7-9 to TRBJ1-5; 10 bases are shared with TRBD1. Trimming took 4 bases from V and 2 from J; bases not matched to a gene: 2. Germline lookup yields CDR1 SEHNR and CDR2 FQNEAQ (reference sequence). CDR3 length: 15 amino acids. CDR3 region: CASSYGTGGNQPQHF. Here the CDR3 DNA reads TGTGCCAGCAGCTATGGGACAGGGGGCAATCAGCCCCAGCATTTT.